This TCR beta chain was profiled in a study of molecular identifiers for immune sequencing clone quantification. In regard to this clonotype: As yet, its antigen is unknown.

The study's findings and limits: Over 99% of effector molecules, but under 1% in naive cells, were held by clones with more than 20 RNA copies.

TCRdb independently ran MiXCR on the PCR reads; one entry per CDR3 protein. The sample holds about 510,000 distinct CDR3 sequences, about 26% seen once. Germline lookup yields CDR1 SGHVS and CDR2 FNYEAQ. The CDR3 contains 13 residues. The V gene lost 4 bases and the J gene lost 3 bases, with 9 bases spanning the gap. The sequenced material came from naive CD8+ T cells from blood, with Jurkat cell RNA spiked in. Subset noted: FACS-sorted CD8+CD4-CCR7+CD45RA+ naive T cells. The sequence was obtained from a human donor in good health. Some libraries in this study had Jurkat cell RNA spiked in. This chain joins TRBV7-6 and TRBJ1-1, with unresolved D. CDR3 loop: CASSSDLDTEAFF. The CDR3 DNA sequence: TGTGCCAGCAGCTCTGACTTGGACACTGAAGCTTTCTTT.